This T cell receptor beta chain emerged from a study of cytomegalovirus exposure and HLA in healthy donors. Study-wide points: Investigators reported 150 to 200 TCR beta chains as tied to cytomegalovirus. With further analysis later on, most CMV-associated TCR beta chains appeared HLA-restricted.

The donors, nominally healthy at sampling, likely had unrecorded immune exposures. The sample holds one count of this clone. The antigen remains undetermined. The length of the CDR3 is 17 residues. Germline loops: CDR1 ENHRY, CDR2 SYGVKD. Trimming removed 0 bases at V and 3 bases at J, with 14 bases between. The primer mix had 60 Vbeta and 13 Jbeta primers. Generated by immunoSEQ multiplex PCR, the TCRdb table keeps only in-frame clones and is missing some. The sample lists 130,000 to 150,000 clones; approximately 80% were seen once. The clonotype originates from a female donor in good health and CMV-seronegative. This chain links TRBV10-3 with TRBJ2-2, with TRBD2 as a possible D gene (6 bases). Material for sequencing was PBMCs. The CDR3 loop is CAISESSAGPHTGELFF. As DNA, the CDR3 is TGTGCCATCAGTGAGTCGAGTGCGGGGCCCCACACCGGGGAGCTGTTTTTT.